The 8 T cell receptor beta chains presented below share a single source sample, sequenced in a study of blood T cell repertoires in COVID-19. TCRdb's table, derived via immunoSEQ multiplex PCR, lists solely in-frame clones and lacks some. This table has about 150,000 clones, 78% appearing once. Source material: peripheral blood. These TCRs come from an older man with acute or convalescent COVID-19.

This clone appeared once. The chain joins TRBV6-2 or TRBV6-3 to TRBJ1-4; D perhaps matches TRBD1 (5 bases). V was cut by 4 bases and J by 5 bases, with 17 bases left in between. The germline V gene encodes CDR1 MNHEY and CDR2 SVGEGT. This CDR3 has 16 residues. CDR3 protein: CASSSGDNLENEKLFF. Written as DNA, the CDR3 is TGTGCCAGCAGTTCGGGGGATAACCTCGAGAATGAAAAACTGTTTTTT.

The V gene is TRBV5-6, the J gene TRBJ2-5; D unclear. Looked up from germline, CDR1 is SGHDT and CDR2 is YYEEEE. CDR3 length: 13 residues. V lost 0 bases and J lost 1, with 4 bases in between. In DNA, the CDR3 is TGTGCCAGCAGCTTGGGTCTCCAAGAGACCCAGTACTTC. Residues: CASSLGLQETQYF.

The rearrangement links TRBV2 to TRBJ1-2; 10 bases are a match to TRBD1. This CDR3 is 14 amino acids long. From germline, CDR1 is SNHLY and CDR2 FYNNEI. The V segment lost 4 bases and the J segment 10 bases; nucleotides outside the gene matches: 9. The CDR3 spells CASSGQGASRVYTF. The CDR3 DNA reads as TGTGCCAGCAGTGGACAGGGGGCCTCTCGAGTCTACACCTTC.

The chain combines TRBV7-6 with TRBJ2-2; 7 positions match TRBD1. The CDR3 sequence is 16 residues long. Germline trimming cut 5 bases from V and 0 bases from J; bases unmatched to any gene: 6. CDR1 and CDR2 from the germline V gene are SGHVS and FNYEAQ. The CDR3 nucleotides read TGTGCCAGCAGCCCTCGACAGGGAGCGAACACCGGGGAGCTGTTTTTT. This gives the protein CASSPRQGANTGELFF.

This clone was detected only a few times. As DNA, the CDR3 is TGTGCCAGCTCTAGCGGACTAGCTATTCCAGATACGCAGTATTTT. Protein product: CASSSGLAIPDTQYF. The V and J genes are TRBV18 and TRBJ2-3, with 8 bases fitting TRBD2. After removal of 6 bases from V and 4 bases from J, the junction contained 9 bases not matched to a gene. CDR3 length: 15 amino acids. The germline V gene has CDR1 KGHSH and CDR2 LQKENI.

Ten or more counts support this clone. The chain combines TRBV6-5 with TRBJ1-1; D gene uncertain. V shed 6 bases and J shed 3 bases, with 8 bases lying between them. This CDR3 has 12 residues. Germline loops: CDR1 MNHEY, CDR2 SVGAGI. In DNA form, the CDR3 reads TGTGCCAGCAGCGGGGATGACACTGAAGCTTTCTTT. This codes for CASSGDDTEAFF.

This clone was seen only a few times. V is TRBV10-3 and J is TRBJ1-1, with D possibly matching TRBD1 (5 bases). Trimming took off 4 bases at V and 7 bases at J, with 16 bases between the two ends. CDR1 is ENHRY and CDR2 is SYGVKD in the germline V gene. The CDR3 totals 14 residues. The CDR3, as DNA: TGTGCCATCAGTGCCGGCGCAGGGTCGGTTGAAGCTTTCTTT. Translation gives CAISAGAGSVEAFF.

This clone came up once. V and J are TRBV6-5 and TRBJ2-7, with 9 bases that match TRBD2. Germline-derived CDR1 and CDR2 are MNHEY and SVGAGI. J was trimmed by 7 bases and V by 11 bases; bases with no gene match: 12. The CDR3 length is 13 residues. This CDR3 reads CASRGGGAIEQYV. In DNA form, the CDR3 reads TGTGCCTCTAGGGGCGGGGGGGCGATTGAGCAGTACGTC.